A single sample is the source of the 9 T cell receptor beta chains below, sequenced in a study of CD4 and CD8 cells across lung adenocarcinoma regions (dated by TCRdb to 2017 to 2018). Library method: PCR. The listed sequencing device is HiSeq X Ten. The public reads were run again by TCRdb, first through fastp at Q25 and then through MiXCR, and only productive beta chains were kept. Every entry covers one CDR3 protein and lists the most common genes and DNA from its rows. The sample data list 20,000 to 25,000 distinct CDR3 sequences, and approximately 49% of these were observed just once. The ten top clones hold over 25% of the sample. The sample comprised CD8+ T cells from the center of a lung tumor. The sample's cell subset or site label is to be understood as: tumor center region. These receptors were taken from a female donor with lung adenocarcinoma. The CD4 and CD8 labels of this study may be unreliable.

As concerns this clonotype: The junction differs from germline at one of its ends, possibly a read error. The chain links TRBV27 to TRBJ2-3; D tentatively reads TRBD1 or TRBD2 (6 bases each). Judging by the DNA end, TRBJ2-5 fits better; the J call may be wrong. Germline CDR1 reads MNHEY; CDR2 reads SMNVEV (reference sequence). The CDR3 consists of 16 residues. This CDR3 is CASGGYGGRGKDTQYF. The CDR3 DNA follows: TGTGCCAGCGGGGGATACGGGGGCCGTGGCAAAGATACCCAGTACTTC.

This clonotype qualifies as medium-sized. The chain couples TRBV27 to TRBJ2-3, with TRBD1 identical over 7 bases. The CDR3 covers 15 residues. V gave up 3 bases and J gave up 4 bases; unmatched junction bases: 7. In germline, CDR1 is MNHEY, CDR2 SMNVEV (reference sequence). CDR3 sequence reads: CASSFWDRQPDTQYF. CDR3 coding DNA: TGTGCCAGCAGTTTTTGGGACAGACAACCAGATACGCAGTATTTT.

This clonotype was detected many times. CDR3: CASRVMNTEAFF. The CDR3 coding sequence is TGTGCCAGCAGGGTCATGAACACTGAAGCTTTCTTT. The V and J genes are TRBV11-2 and TRBJ1-1; D uncertain. The V end lost 6 bases, the J end lost 0 bases, and 5 bases lay between the germline ends. The V gene's germline CDR1 is SGHAT and CDR2 FQNNGV. The CDR3 consists of 12 residues.

About this clonotype: The junction departs from the called germline gene at one end, perhaps through a read error. V usage is TRBV4-1 and J usage is TRBJ2-7; D possibly corresponds to TRBD1 (6 bases). The CDR3 is 11 residues long. The germline gives CDR1 MGHRA, CDR2 YSYEKL. CDR3 bases: TGCGGCAGCGCCCAGGGGAACGAGCAGTACTTC. Its translation is CGSAQGNEQYF.

Comment on this clonotype: This may stem from a read error, because a much larger clone lies one nucleotide away. The chain has TRBV7-9 and TRBJ2-4, with 11 bases aligning to TRBD2. The length of the CDR3 is 17 residues. Germline V gives CDR1 SEHNR, CDR2 FQNEAQ (reference sequence). The trim removed 5 bases at V and 13 bases at J, leaving 19 bases unmatched. The CDR3 sequence is CASSPRRLAGGGNEQYF. The CDR3, as DNA: TGTGCCAGCAGCCCCCGACGGCTAGCGGGAGGAGGCAATGAGCAGTACTTC.

Turning to this clonotype: A much larger clone differs from this one at a single base, so this may be a read error. The CDR3 end shows no conserved phenylalanine or tryptophan, and so a read error is likely. This sequence joins TRBV6-5 and TRBJ2-4; 8 bases agree with TRBD1. Germline values: CDR1 MNHEY, CDR2 SVGAGI. This CDR3 is 14 amino acids long. V trimming: 4 bases; J trimming: 8 bases; junction bases outside the gene matches: 7. The CDR3 loop reads CASSFRGRWDIQYL. Here the CDR3 DNA reads TGTGCCAGCAGTTTCAGGGGGCGTTGGGACATTCAGTACCTC.

The chain is built from TRBV27 and TRBJ2-5; D is uncertain. The DNA end is a closer match to TRBJ2-7, so the J assignment may be wrong. The CDR3 totals 15 residues. Germline V gene lookup returns CDR1 MNHEY and CDR2 SMNVEV (reference sequence). The CDR3 region is CASSPWTLKDYEQYF. CDR3 DNA sequence: TGTGCCAGCAGCCCATGGACGCTGAAGGACTACGAGCAGTACTTC.

This clonotype is deemed medium-sized. The chain has TRBV27 and TRBJ1-4, with D tentatively TRBD1 (5 bases). The V end was cut by 3 bases, the J end by 0 bases, with 14 bases between. Germline V CDR1 and CDR2: MNHEY, SMNVEV (reference sequence). The CDR3 has 17 residues. The CDR3 region is CASSFIGAPATNEKLFF. The CDR3 DNA follows: TGTGCCAGCAGTTTCATTGGGGCACCGGCAACTAATGAAAAACTGTTTTTT.

DNA for the CDR3: TGTGCCAGCAGCCAATTTATTAACAAACGGGGGCCCAACACTGAAGCTTTCTTT. Protein sequence: CASSQFINKRGPNTEAFF. The chain links TRBV14 to TRBJ1-1; D may be TRBD1 (6 bases). Trimming shortened V by 2 bases and J by 2 bases, and 21 bases separated the two germline ends. CDR3 size: 18 residues. The germline CDR1 and CDR2 sequences are SGHDN and FVKESK.